The source of this TCR beta chain is a study of T cells in Graves' hyperthyroidism and ophthalmopathy. Study-wide context: Peripheral blood sampling occurred at initial diagnosis, before any treatment. Findings and limits, study-wide: Peripheral blood also featured most of the thyroid clonotypes expanded above 0.001.

RNA transcripts yielded amplified TCR beta CDR3 regions. The TCR CDR3 was amplified in a first-round RT-PCR using the HTBI primer set. TCRdb called the multiplex PCR reads again in MiXCR, with one record for every CDR3 protein. The table shows over 700,000 distinct CDR3 sequences, with under 20% occurring only once. Patients aged 18 to 65 had newly diagnosed hyperthyroidism of under 2 months' duration. Source material for PBMCs was about 10 ml fresh peripheral blood. Trimming cost V 7 bases and J 8 bases, with 11 bases left between them. The CDR3 covers 10 residues. Germline-derived CDR1 and CDR2 are SQVTM and ANQGSEA. To note about this clonotype: Its specificity is unknown.

The chain recombines TRBV29-1 with TRBJ1-1; D is perhaps TRBD1 (6 bases). The clonotype comes from a woman in her fifties or sixties with Graves' hyperthyroidism that later progressed to Graves' ophthalmopathy. Sequenced input: blood. CDR3 nucleotide sequence: TGCAGCGCGGGGGGGACAGAAGCTTTCTTT. Its protein is CSAGGTEAFF.